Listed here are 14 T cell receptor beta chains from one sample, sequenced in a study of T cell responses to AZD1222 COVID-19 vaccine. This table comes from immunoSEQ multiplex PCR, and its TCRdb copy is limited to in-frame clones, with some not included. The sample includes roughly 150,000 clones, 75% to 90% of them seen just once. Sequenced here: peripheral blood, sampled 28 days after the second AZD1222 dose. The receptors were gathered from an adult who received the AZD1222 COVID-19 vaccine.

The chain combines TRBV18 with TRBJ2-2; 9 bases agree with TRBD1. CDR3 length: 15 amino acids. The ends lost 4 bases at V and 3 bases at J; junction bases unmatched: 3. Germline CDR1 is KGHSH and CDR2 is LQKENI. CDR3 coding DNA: TGTGCCAGCTCACGACGGACAGGGGACACCGGGGAGCTGTTTTTT. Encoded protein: CASSRRTGDTGELFF.

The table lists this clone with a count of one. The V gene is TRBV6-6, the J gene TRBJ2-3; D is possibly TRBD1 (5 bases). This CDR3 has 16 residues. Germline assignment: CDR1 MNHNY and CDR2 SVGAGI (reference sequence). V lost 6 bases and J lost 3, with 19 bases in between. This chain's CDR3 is CASRHGALVGTDTQYF. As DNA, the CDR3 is TGTGCCAGCAGGCATGGGGCACTCGTAGGGACAGATACGCAGTATTTT.

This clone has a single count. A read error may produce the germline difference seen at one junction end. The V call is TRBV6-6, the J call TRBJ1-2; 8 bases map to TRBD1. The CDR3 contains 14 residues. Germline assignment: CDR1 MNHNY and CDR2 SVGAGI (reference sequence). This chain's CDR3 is CASSDSDREGGYTF. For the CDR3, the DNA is TGTGCCAGCAGTGACTCGGACAGGGAGGGTGGCTACACCTTC.

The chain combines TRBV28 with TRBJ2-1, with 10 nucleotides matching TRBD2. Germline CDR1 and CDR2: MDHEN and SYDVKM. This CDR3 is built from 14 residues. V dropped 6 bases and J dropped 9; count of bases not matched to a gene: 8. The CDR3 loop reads CASRTGTSVGEQFF. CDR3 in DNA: TGTGCCAGCAGAACCGGGACTAGCGTAGGTGAGCAGTTCTTC.

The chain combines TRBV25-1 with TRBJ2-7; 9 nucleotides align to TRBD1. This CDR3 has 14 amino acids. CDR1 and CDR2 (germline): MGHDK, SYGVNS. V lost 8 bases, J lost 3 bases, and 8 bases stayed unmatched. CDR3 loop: CASSPAGQGYEQYF. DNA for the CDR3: TGTGCCAGCTCCCCTGCGGGACAGGGCTACGAGCAGTACTTC.

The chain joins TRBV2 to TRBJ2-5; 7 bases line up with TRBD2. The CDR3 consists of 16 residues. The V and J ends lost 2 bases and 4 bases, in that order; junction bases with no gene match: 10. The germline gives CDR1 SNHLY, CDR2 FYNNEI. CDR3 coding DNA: TGTGCCAGCAGTGAAATCGGGCTAGCGGTGAGAGAGACCCAGTACTTC. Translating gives CASSEIGLAVRETQYF. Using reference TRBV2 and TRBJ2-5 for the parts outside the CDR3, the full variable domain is EPEVTQTPSHQVTQMGQEVILRCVPISNHLYFYWYRQILGQKVEFLVSFYNNEISEKSEIFDDQFSVERPDGSNFTLKIRSTKLEDSAMYFCASSEIGLAVRETQYFGPGTRLLVL.

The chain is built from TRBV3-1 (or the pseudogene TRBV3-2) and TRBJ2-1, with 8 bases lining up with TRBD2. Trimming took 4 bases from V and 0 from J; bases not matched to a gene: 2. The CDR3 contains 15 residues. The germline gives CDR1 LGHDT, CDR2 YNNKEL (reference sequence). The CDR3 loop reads CASSPGGPSYNEQFF. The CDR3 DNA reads TGTGCCAGCAGCCCGGGGGGGCCCTCCTACAATGAGCAGTTCTTC.

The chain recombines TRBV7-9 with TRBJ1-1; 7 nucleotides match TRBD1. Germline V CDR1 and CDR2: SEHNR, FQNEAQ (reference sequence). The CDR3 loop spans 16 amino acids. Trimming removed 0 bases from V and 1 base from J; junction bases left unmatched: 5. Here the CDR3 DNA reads TGTGCCAGCAGCTTAGCCCGGACAGGAAGGAACACTGAAGCTTTCTTT. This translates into CASSLARTGRNTEAFF.

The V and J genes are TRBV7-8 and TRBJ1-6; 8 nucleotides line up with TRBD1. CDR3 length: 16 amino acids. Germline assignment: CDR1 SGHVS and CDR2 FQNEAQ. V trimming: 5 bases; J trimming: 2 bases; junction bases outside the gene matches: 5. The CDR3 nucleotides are TGTGCCAGCAGCCAAGACAGGGGCGCCTATAATTCACCCCTCCACTTT. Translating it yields CASSQDRGAYNSPLHF.

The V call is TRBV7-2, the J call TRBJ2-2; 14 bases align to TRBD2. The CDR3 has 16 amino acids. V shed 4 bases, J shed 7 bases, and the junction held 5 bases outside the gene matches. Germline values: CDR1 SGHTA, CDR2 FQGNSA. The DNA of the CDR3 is TGTGCCAGCAGCTGGACTAGCGGGAGGCTCGGCGGGGAGCTGTTTTTT. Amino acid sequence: CASSWTSGRLGGELFF.

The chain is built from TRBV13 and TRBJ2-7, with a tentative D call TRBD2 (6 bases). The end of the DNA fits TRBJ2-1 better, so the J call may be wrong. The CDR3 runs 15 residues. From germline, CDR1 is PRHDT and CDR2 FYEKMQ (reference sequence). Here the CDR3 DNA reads TGTGCCAGCAGCTTCAGGGACTCTATGAGGAAAGAGCAGTTCTTC. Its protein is CASSFRDSMRKEQFF.

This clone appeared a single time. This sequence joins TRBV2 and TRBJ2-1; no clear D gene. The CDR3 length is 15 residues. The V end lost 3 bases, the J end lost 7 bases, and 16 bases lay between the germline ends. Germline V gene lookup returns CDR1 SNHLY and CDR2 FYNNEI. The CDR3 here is CASSETPGRRNEQFF. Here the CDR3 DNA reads TGTGCCAGCAGTGAGACGCCAGGTCGGCGGAATGAGCAGTTCTTC.

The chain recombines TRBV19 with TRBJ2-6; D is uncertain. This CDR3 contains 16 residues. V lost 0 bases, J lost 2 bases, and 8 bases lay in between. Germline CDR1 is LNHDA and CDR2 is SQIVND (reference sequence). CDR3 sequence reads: CASSIDRAAGANVLTF. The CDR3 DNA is TGTGCCAGTAGTATAGATCGGGCAGCTGGGGCCAACGTCCTGACTTTC.

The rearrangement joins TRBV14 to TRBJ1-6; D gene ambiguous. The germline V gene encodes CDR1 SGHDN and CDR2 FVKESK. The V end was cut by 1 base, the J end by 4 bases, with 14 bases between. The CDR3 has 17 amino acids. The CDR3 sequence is CASSQVGVSTYNSPLHF. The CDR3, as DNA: TGTGCCAGCAGCCAAGTCGGGGTCTCGACGTATAATTCACCCCTCCACTTT.